A selection of T cell receptor beta chains follows, all from one sample in a study of blood T cell repertoires in COVID-19. The repertoire was sequenced with immunoSEQ multiplex PCR; TCRdb's copy has only in-frame clones and lacks some. The sample gives a few hundred thousand clones, almost 90% of which show up once; approximately 4% is in the top ten. Sequences were obtained from PBMCs or T cells enriched from blood (not recorded which). The receptors were sampled from a woman younger than 35 with acute COVID-19. CDR3s include the opening cysteine and the closing phenylalanine or tryptophan. The D gene is left open where the match is weak. Clone size, where shown, is once, few, many, or a class for clones that have expanded.

CASSEAILSSYEQYF | TGTGCCAGCAGTGAAGCCATTCTTAGCTCCTACGAGCAGTACTTC | . | . | TRBJ2-7 | TRBV6-1
CASSFGQVNGYTF | TGTGCCAGCAGTTTTGGACAGGTTAATGGCTACACCTTC | . | TRBD1 | TRBJ1-2 | TRBV28
CASSIHGGNTEAFF | TGTGCCAGCAGCATCCACGGAGGGAACACTGAAGCTTTCTTT | . | . | TRBJ1-1 | TRBV11-2
CASSPTFPSNQPQHF | TGTGCCAGCAGTCCTACCTTTCCTAGCAATCAGCCCCAGCATTTT | . | . | TRBJ1-5 | TRBV28
CASTLEQGNTGELFF | TGCGCCAGCACATTGGAACAGGGTAACACCGGGGAGCTGTTTTTT | . | . | TRBJ2-2 | TRBV5-1
CASRAFTGNQETQYF | TGTGCCAGCCGGGCCTTTACAGGGAACCAAGAGACCCAGTACTTC | . | . | TRBJ2-5 | TRBV27
CASSLDSPPGEQFF | TGTGCCAGCAGCCTAGACTCGCCGCCGGGTGAGCAGTTCTTC | . | . | TRBJ2-1 | TRBV7-3
CASSWDNYGYTF | TGCGCCAGCAGCTGGGACAATTATGGCTACACCTTC | . | . | TRBJ1-2 | TRBV5-1
CASSPPGGSLTDTQYF | TGTGCCAGCAGCCCCCCAGGGGGCTCTTTAACAGATACGCAGTATTTT | once | TRBD1 | TRBJ2-3 | TRBV7-9
CASSPSPWTNQETQYF | TGTGCCAGCAGCCCCTCCCCTTGGACAAACCAAGAGACCCAGTACTTC | . | . | TRBJ2-5 | TRBV5-6
CASSPRQGYSGNTIYF | TGTGCCAGCAGCCCCAGACAGGGATACTCTGGAAACACCATATATTTT | once | TRBD1 | TRBJ1-3 | TRBV7-6
CASSGGGGITEQFF | TGTGCCAGCTCCGGAGGAGGGGGCATAACAGAGCAGTTCTTC | . | . | TRBJ2-1 | TRBV18